This T cell receptor beta chain was profiled in a study of cytomegalovirus exposure and HLA in healthy donors. The overall study: Early on, a data release was issued that held roughly 86 million unique TCRs from HLA-typed donors.

PCR was performed using 60 Vbeta and 13 Jbeta primers. Method: immunoSEQ multiplex PCR; TCRdb's copy keeps in-frame clones and lacks some. This table holds some 150,000 clones, around 80% found once. The length of the CDR3 is 14 residues. The germline CDR1 and CDR2 sequences are SGHTA and FQGNSA. V lost 3 bases and J lost 4; bases outside the gene matches: 3. This chain joins TRBV7-2 and TRBJ1-2; 9 nucleotides agree with TRBD1. Sequenced: PBMCs. This TCR derives from a woman between 40 and 50 years old in good health and CMV-seronegative. The CDR3 DNA is TGTGCCAGCAGCTTTCGGGACAGGGCCTATGGCTACACCTTC. Protein: CASSFRDRAYGYTF.